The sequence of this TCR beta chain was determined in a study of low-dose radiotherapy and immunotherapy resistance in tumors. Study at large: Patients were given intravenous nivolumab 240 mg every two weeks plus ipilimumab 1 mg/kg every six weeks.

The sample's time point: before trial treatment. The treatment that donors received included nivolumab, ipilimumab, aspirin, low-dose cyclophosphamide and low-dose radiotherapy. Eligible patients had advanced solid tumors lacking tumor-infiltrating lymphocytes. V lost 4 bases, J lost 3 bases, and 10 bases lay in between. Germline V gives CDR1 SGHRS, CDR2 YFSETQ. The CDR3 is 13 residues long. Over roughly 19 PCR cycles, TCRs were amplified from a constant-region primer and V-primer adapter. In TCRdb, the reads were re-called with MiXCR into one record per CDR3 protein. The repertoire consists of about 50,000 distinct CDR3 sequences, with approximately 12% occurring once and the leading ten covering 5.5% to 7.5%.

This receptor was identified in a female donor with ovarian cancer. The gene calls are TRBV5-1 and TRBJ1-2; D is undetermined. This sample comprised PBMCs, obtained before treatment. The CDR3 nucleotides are TGCGCCAGCAGCCAGGAAGGCGACTATGGCTACACCTTC. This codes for CASSQEGDYGYTF. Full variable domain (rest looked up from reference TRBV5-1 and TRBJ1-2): KAGVTQTPRYLIKTRGQQVTLSCSPISGHRSVSWYQQTPGQGLQFLFEYFSETQRNKGNFPGRFSGRQFSNSRSEMNVSTLELGDSALYLCASSQEGDYGYTFGSGTRLTVV.